A selection of T cell receptor beta chains follows, all from one sample in a study of blood T cell repertoires in COVID-19. Using immunoSEQ multiplex PCR, the repertoire was profiled, and TCRdb retains in-frame clones only, with some absent. The table lists some 400,000 clones, approximately 89% of them singletons. The sequenced sample consisted of peripheral blood. Receptors were obtained from a woman aged 60-70 years with COVID-19, enrolled during active disease. CDR3s leave out the opening cysteine and the closing phenylalanine or tryptophan. Only some rows state a clone size, as once, few, many or a class for expanded clones.

TRBV14 | . | ASSQELGAKQY
TRBV18 | . | ASSPEGGVTEAF
TRBV27 | . | ASSFRGIGEQY
TRBV24-1 | . | ATSVGKGLAGSSYNEQF
TRBV7-3 | . | ASSFLWEATGELF
TRBV2 | . | ASLWGGDTEAF
TRBV19 | . | ASSILAGTTSNTEAF
TRBV5-1 | . | ASSLISDSPLH
TRBV5-4 | . | ASSLFGRTGGYT
TRBV19 | few | ASSLDRASGGYT